This TCR beta chain was recorded in a study of cytotoxic CD8 clonotypes in ibrutinib-treated CLL. As for the study in general: After a median of approximately 68 months, 14 patients stayed remitted and about twelve progressed; responses had been partial in 24 and complete in 2. The study, taken as a whole, reports: Samples from sustained-remission and progressing patients were taken at different times. Clonality went up at ibrutinib response and then declined back toward baseline at progression. Clonality correlated strongly with circulating CD8+ T cells and exceeded age-matched healthy donors at baseline.

This clone was counted at least ten times. Its antigen remains unidentified. From germline, CDR1 is SGDLS and CDR2 YYNGEE. The CDR3 has 16 amino acids. Trimming took 3 bases from V and 3 from J; bases not matched to a gene: 9. Sequencing used immunoSEQ multiplex PCR; TCRdb keeps in-frame clones, though not all of them. The profile shows about 150,000 clones, about 76% of them singletons. J is TRBJ2-7 and V is TRBV9; 10 nucleotides line up with TRBD1. The source material was PBMCs, sampled after 24 months of ibrutinib treatment. This TCR was sampled from a human donor with chronic lymphocytic leukemia. The CDR3 DNA is TGTGCCAGCAGCGCAAGGGGGGACAGGGGCCTCTACGAGCAGTACTTC. This encodes CASSARGDRGLYEQYF.